A single sample gave rise to the 14 T cell receptor beta chains below, sequenced in a study of T cell repertoires in cytomegalovirus infection. TCRdb re-analysed the reads in MiXCR, keeping a single row per CDR3 protein. The table includes approximately 630,000 distinct CDR3 sequences, roughly 26% detected once. Sample: CD8+ T cells from PBMCs. The receptors come from a human donor in good health (CMV status not recorded). Some clones in this sample may be carry-over from other donors' samples.

This clonotype came up a few times. The chain employs TRBV28 and TRBJ2-7; D possibly corresponds to TRBD2 (6 bases). This CDR3 contains 13 residues. Germline V lookup: CDR1 MDHEN, CDR2 SYDVKM. Trimming pared 5 bases from V and 7 bases from J, leaving 15 bases between. The CDR3 DNA reads TGTGCCAGCAGTCCCCAGGGACTGGGGGAGCAGTACGTC. This codes for CASSPQGLGEQYV.

J is TRBJ1-1 and V is TRBV28, with 8 bases identical to TRBD1. The CDR3 covers 16 residues. V gave up 4 bases and J gave up 3 bases; unmatched junction bases: 10. Germline CDR1 MDHEN, CDR2 SYDVKM. In DNA, the CDR3 is TGTGCCAGCAGTTACCTCTCAGGGGGCGCATACACTGAAGCTTTCTTT. Translating gives CASSYLSGGAYTEAFF.

This clonotype was seen a few times. This chain uses TRBV4-1 with TRBJ2-4; D gene unclear. Trimming pared 4 bases from V and 8 bases from J, leaving 15 bases between. The germline V gene has CDR1 MGHRA and CDR2 YSYEKL. This CDR3 is 14 amino acids long. This chain's CDR3 is CASSLSPGWDIQYF. The CDR3 DNA reads TGCGCCAGCAGCCTCTCCCCCGGCTGGGACATTCAGTACTTC.

The sample holds many counts of this clonotype. The chain recombines TRBV12-3 or TRBV12-4 with TRBJ1-2; D unresolved. The CDR3 has 13 amino acids. V dropped 1 base and J dropped 7 bases, with 10 bases sitting between them. CDR3 loop: CASSLGAVGGYTF. In nucleotides, the CDR3 is TGTGCCAGCAGTTTAGGCGCAGTTGGTGGCTACACCTTC.

In its sample, this clonotype was seen a few times. This rearrangement joins TRBV28 to TRBJ2-1; 10 bases agree with TRBD2. Trimming cost V 5 bases and J 9 bases; bases outside gene matches: 10. This CDR3 has 15 residues. CDR1 is MDHEN and CDR2 is SYDVKM in the germline V gene. The CDR3 DNA is TGTGCCAGCAGTATAACCAGCGGGGGGGCCCTTGAGCAGTTCTTC. This encodes CASSITSGGALEQFF. The full variable domain, with the rest looked up from reference TRBV28 and TRBJ2-1, is DVKVTQSSRYLVKRTGEKVFLECVQDMDHENMFWYRQDPGLGLRLIYFSYDVKMKEKGDIPEGYSVSREKKERFSLILESASTNQTSMYLCASSITSGGALEQFFGPGTRLTVL.

There are many counts of this clonotype. The gene calls are TRBV6-5 and TRBJ1-4; D may be TRBD1 (5 bases). Germline values: CDR1 MNHEY, CDR2 SVGAGI. CDR3 length: 12 residues. Trimming stripped 2 bases from V and 7 bases from J, with 5 bases between. The CDR3 DNA is TGTGCCAGCAGTTACGGGGGTGAAAAACTGTTTTTT. It specifies CASSYGGEKLFF.

This clonotype has at least ten counts. This chain joins TRBV28 and TRBJ2-1; 10 bases match TRBD1. Trimming cost V 3 bases and J 6 bases; bases outside gene matches: 20. The CDR3 extends over 20 amino acids. Germline V gives CDR1 MDHEN, CDR2 SYDVKM. For the CDR3, the DNA is TGTGCCAGCAGTTTCGAGGATCCTCGGGGACAGGGGTTGCCGGTCAATGAGCAGTTCTTC. This sequence encodes CASSFEDPRGQGLPVNEQFF.

The chain joins TRBV29-1 to TRBJ2-7, with TRBD1 matching over 9 bases. From germline, CDR1 is SQVTM and CDR2 ANQGSEA. Germline trimming cut 6 bases from V and 4 bases from J; bases unmatched to any gene: 4. CDR3 length: 12 residues. The CDR3 DNA follows: TGCAGCGTCCAGGGACAGGGATACGAGCAGTACTTC. Its protein is CSVQGQGYEQYF.

Regarding this clonotype: Just one base apart from a much larger clone, this may be a read error. The chain has TRBV6-6 and TRBJ2-2, with TRBD2 matching over 8 bases. Germline V gene sequence: CDR1 MNHNY, CDR2 SVGAGI (reference sequence). The CDR3 consists of 15 residues. CDR3 residues: CSSSYPAGDTGELFF. The CDR3 bases are TGTTCCAGCAGTTACCCAGCGGGGGACACCGGGGAGCTGTTTTTT.

Here the CDR3 DNA reads TGTGCCAGCAGTCCATGGTTCACTGAAGCTTTCTTT. It specifies CASSPWFTEAFF. The chain uses TRBV12-3 or TRBV12-4 and TRBJ1-1; D remains unclear. V shed 5 bases and J shed 4 bases, with 8 bases lying between them. This CDR3 spans 12 amino acids.

The rearrangement joins TRBV12-3 or TRBV12-4 to TRBJ2-7; D might be TRBD2 (6 bases). The CDR3 spans 13 residues. With 9 bases removed from V and 3 bases from J, the gap between germline ends came to 15 bases. In DNA form, the CDR3 reads TGTGCCAGTGGACCGGGACTCCTCTACGAGCAGTACTTC. Translated, it gives CASGPGLLYEQYF.

There are a few counts of this clonotype. V and J are TRBV29-1 and TRBJ2-5; D perhaps matches TRBD1 (6 bases). Germline CDR1 reads SQVTM; CDR2 reads ANQGSEA. This CDR3 has 14 residues. V lost 6 bases to trimming and J lost 0 bases, with 14 bases between them. The CDR3 DNA follows: TGCAGCGTCCGGACAGCGAGGTACCAAGAGACCCAGTACTTC. As protein: CSVRTARYQETQYF.

This clonotype appeared a few times. The rearrangement uses TRBV6-5 and TRBJ2-1; the D is unclear. This CDR3 comprises 14 residues. The germline CDR1 and CDR2 sequences are MNHEY and SVGAGI. With 4 bases removed from V and 6 bases from J, the gap between germline ends came to 13 bases. This chain's CDR3 is CASSFTASTNEQFF. In DNA form, the CDR3 reads TGTGCCAGCAGTTTTACCGCGTCGACCAATGAGCAGTTCTTC.

This clonotype was observed at least ten times. The V call is TRBV7-9, the J call TRBJ2-7, with D perhaps given as TRBD1 or TRBD2 (5 bases each). The germline V and J ends were trimmed by 8 bases and 5 bases, with 16 bases remaining between them. CDR3 length: 13 residues. Germline CDR1 SEHNR, CDR2 FQNEAQ (reference sequence). The CDR3 coding sequence is TGTGCCAGCGGTTCGCAGGGAGACCACGAGCAGTACTTC. Translation gives CASGSQGDHEQYF.